The TCR beta chain described here comes from a study of T-cell reconstitution after alpha-beta-depleted transplantation in children. This clonotype was counted a few times. The library targeted TCRbeta and was prepared with unique molecular identifiers. TCRdb reprocessed the PCR reads via MiXCR and lists one record per CDR3 protein. This sample yields 450,000 to 600,000 distinct CDR3 sequences, of which 18% are seen a single time; approximately 3% belongs to the top ten. The CDR3 runs 15 residues. The V and J ends lost 5 bases and 0 bases respectively, with 11 bases between them. Germline CDR1 and CDR2: MNHEY and SMNVEV (reference sequence).

This sequence originates from a human donor who donated a stem cell graft to a child with acute lymphoblastic leukemia. This specimen was PBMCs from the stem cell graft donor, taken from the stem cell graft. The chain carries TRBV27 and TRBJ1-3; no firm D call. Here the CDR3 reads CASSLGRHSGNTIYF. CDR3 nucleotides: TGTGCCAGCAGTCTTGGACGGCACTCTGGAAACACCATATATTTT.